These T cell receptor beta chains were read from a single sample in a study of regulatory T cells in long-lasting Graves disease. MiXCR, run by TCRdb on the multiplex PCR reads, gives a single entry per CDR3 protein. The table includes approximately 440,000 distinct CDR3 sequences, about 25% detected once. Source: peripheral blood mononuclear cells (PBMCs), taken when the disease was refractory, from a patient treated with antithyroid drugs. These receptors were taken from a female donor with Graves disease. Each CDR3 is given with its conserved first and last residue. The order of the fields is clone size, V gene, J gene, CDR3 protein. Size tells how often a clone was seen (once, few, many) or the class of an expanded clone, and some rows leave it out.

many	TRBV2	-	CASTESGSSYEQYF
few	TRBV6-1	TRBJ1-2	CASSQLTFPGHTNYGYTF
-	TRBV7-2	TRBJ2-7	CASSLGGSGRAGYEQYF
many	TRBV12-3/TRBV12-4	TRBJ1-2	CASSSATGGVYGYTF
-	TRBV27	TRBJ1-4	CASSFGAPNEKLFF
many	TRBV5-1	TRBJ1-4	CASSLEDGGTDEKLFF
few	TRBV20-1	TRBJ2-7	CSAGNRGRFSEQYF
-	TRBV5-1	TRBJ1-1	CASSPRGPTSSTQGVHTEAFF
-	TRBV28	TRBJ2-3	CASSDSRRGADTQYF
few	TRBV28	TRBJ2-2	CASSLHLGLAGTTGELFF
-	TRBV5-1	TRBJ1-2	CASTMGQGSGYTF
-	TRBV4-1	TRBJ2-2	CASSQGTGYANTGELFF
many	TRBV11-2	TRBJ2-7	CASSYWTGPSYEQYF
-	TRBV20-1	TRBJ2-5	CSARDRGEGYKETQYF
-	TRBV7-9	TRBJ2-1	CASSHPLTNEQFF